The 2 T cell receptor beta chains below come from one sample, sequenced in a study of T cell repertoires in cytomegalovirus infection. Their target antigens are unknown. TCRdb reprocessed the reads via MiXCR and lists one record per CDR3 protein. The table lists approximately 65,000 distinct CDR3 sequences, roughly 21% of them singletons. The starting material was CD8+ T cells from cultured PBMCs, obtained from culture after CMV antigen stimulation. The receptor source for this set is a human donor in good health (CMV status not recorded). Some clones in this sample may be carry-over from other donors' samples.

The chain employs TRBV2 and TRBJ1-1; 7 nucleotides line up with TRBD1. The ends lost 7 bases at V and 4 bases at J; junction bases unmatched: 9. From germline, CDR1 is SNHLY and CDR2 FYNNEI. The CDR3 is 14 residues long. The CDR3 DNA reads as TGTGCCAGCAAGGAGACAGGGTCGTTCACTGAAGCTTTCTTT. It yields the protein CASKETGSFTEAFF.

This clonotype has ten or more counts. The gene calls are TRBV4-1 and TRBJ2-5; 7 bases are a match to TRBD2. Germline V CDR1 and CDR2: MGHRA, YSYEKL. After removal of 4 bases from V and 4 bases from J, the junction contained 3 bases not matched to a gene. The CDR3 loop spans 13 amino acids. The CDR3 protein is CASSPGGGETQYF. CDR3 DNA: TGCGCCAGCAGCCCGGGGGGAGGAGAGACCCAGTACTTC.